The 24 T cell receptor beta chains in this list originate from one sample, sequenced in a study of regulatory T cells in long-lasting Graves disease. Time point denoted: newly diagnosed GD, antithyroid drugs for less than 3 months. Generation of the TCR library employed RNA extracted from PBMCs. CDR3 regions were amplified by Arm-PCR using iRepertoire HTBI primers to build TCR beta libraries. In TCRdb, the multiplex PCR reads were re-called with MiXCR into one record per CDR3 protein. The sample records around 500,000 distinct CDR3 sequences, about 12% being singletons. The same data also contributed to another study, on T cells in Graves' hyperthyroidism and ophthalmopathy.

The sequenced sample was peripheral blood mononuclear cells (PBMCs), obtained at new diagnosis, from a patient treated with antithyroid drugs. The receptors derive from a woman aged 30 to 39 with Graves disease.

In its sample, this clonotype was seen many times. The rearrangement links TRBV5-1 to TRBJ1-1; D remains unclear. This CDR3 region has 14 residues. Looked up from germline, CDR1 is SGHRS and CDR2 is YFSETQ. The germline V and J ends were trimmed by 1 base and 2 bases, with 9 bases remaining between them. CDR3 sequence reads: CASSLWTANTEAFF. The CDR3 DNA reads as TGCGCCAGCAGCTTGTGGACTGCTAACACTGAAGCTTTCTTT.

As for this clonotype: A much larger clone lies one base from this, so it may be a read error. The V and J genes are TRBV20-1 and TRBJ2-5, with 10 nucleotides matching TRBD2. Losses at the gene ends were 6 bases for V and 2 bases for J; bases not matched to a gene: 9. The CDR3 has 15 residues. Per germline, CDR1 DFQATT and CDR2 SNEGSKA (reference sequence). CDR3 coding DNA: TGCAGTGCCCTGGTGACTAGCGGGCGACAAGAGACCCAGTACTTC. Its translation is CSALVTSGRQETQYF.

This clonotype appeared a few times. The chain combines TRBV7-2 with TRBJ2-3, with D perhaps TRBD2 (6 bases). Germline assignment: CDR1 SGHTA and CDR2 FQGNSA. The CDR3 loop spans 13 amino acids. Trimming removed 2 bases at V and 7 bases at J, with 10 bases between. The CDR3 here is CASSLRRENTQYF. CDR3 nucleotide sequence: TGTGCCAGCAGCTTACGCCGGGAGAATACGCAGTATTTT.

This clonotype was recorded at least ten times. CDR3 in DNA: TGTGCCAGCAGCCCTTGGACAGGGGAGAGGGCCGGGGAGCTGTTTTTT. This encodes CASSPWTGERAGELFF. This chain connects TRBV6-4 to TRBJ2-2; 9 positions agree with TRBD1. The J segment lost 6 bases and the V segment lost 6 bases, leaving 11 bases of the junction unmatched. The CDR3 is 16 amino acids. Looked up from germline, CDR1 is MRHNA and CDR2 is SNTAGT.

This clonotype was seen repeatedly, ten times or more. The CDR3 end shows no conserved phenylalanine or tryptophan, and so a read error is likely. The chain has TRBV2 and TRBJ2-7, with D perhaps given as TRBD1 or TRBD2 (5 bases each). The CDR3 extends over 13 amino acids. Germline CDR1 and CDR2: SNHLY and FYNNEI. The V end lost 3 bases, the J end lost 2 bases, and 8 bases lay between the germline ends. In DNA form, the CDR3 reads TGTGCCAGCAGTGATCCGGGGCCCTACGAGCAGTACCTC. Its translation is CASSDPGPYEQYL.

The chain employs TRBV27 and TRBJ1-2; D ambiguous. Germline loops: CDR1 MNHEY, CDR2 SMNVEV (reference sequence). V was clipped by 8 bases and J by 4 bases, with 20 bases between them. This CDR3 has 15 residues. The CDR3 DNA reads as TGTGCCAGCTCCCAAACGGCCGTCCGTTTCTATGGCTACACCTTC. Encoded protein: CASSQTAVRFYGYTF.

About this clonotype: In this CDR3 the conserved last residue, phenylalanine or tryptophan, is missing, so a read error is likely. The genes are TRBV13 and TRBJ1-5; 10 bases map to TRBD1. With V trimmed by 3 bases and J by 5 bases, 1 base remained unmatched. The CDR3 covers 14 residues. Germline-derived CDR1 and CDR2 are PRHDT and FYEKMQ (reference sequence). The CDR3 DNA is TGTGCCAGCAGCTTGGGGACAGGGGATCAGCCCCAGCATCTT. It yields the protein CASSLGTGDQPQHL.

This clonotype was recorded a few times. Since a much larger clone is just one base distant, this may be a read error. This chain joins TRBV20-1 and TRBJ2-1; D gene unclear. Per germline, CDR1 DFQATT and CDR2 SNEGSKA (reference sequence). The CDR3 consists of 13 residues. Deletions cut 1 base from V and 10 bases from J, with 14 bases between. The CDR3 loop reads CSARAGILSEQFF. CDR3 coding DNA: TGCAGTGCTAGAGCGGGTATCCTTAGCGAGCAGTTCTTC.

This clonotype was detected many times. The V gene is TRBV7-2, the J gene TRBJ2-2, with TRBD2 matching over 8 bases. CDR1 is SGHTA, CDR2 FQGNSA, per germline. V lost 9 bases, J lost 2 bases, and 8 bases stayed unmatched. CDR3 length: 15 amino acids. The CDR3 is CASLLAGFNTGELFF. In DNA form, the CDR3 reads TGTGCCAGTCTCTTAGCGGGATTTAACACCGGGGAGCTGTTTTTT.

There are many counts of this clonotype. The rearrangement joins TRBV11-2 to TRBJ2-1; D might be TRBD1 (6 bases). This CDR3 spans 16 amino acids. Germline V gene lookup returns CDR1 SGHAT and CDR2 FQNNGV. Trimming took off 5 bases at V and 3 bases at J, with 17 bases between the two ends. CDR3 nucleotide sequence: TGTGCCAGCAGCATAATCCAGGGACAAAGCTACAATGAGCAGTTCTTC. It encodes CASSIIQGQSYNEQFF.

This clonotype was seen a handful of times. This chain connects TRBV19 to TRBJ2-2; D remains ambiguous. Germline CDR1 and CDR2: LNHDA and SQIVND (reference sequence). Trimming stripped 5 bases from V and 7 bases from J, with 17 bases between. The CDR3 has 15 amino acids. CDR3: CASSYRPREGGELFF. In DNA form, the CDR3 reads TGTGCCAGTAGTTACCGCCCGAGAGAAGGCGGGGAGCTGTTTTTT.

In this sample, this clonotype turned up many times. This chain joins TRBV12-3 or TRBV12-4 and TRBJ2-3; unclear D gene. There are 16 residues in the CDR3. Trimming stripped 6 bases from V and 0 bases from J, with 16 bases between. For the CDR3, the DNA is TGTGCCAGCAGCCCCTATGCGGCCCGGAGCACAGATACGCAGTATTTT. Translated: CASSPYAARSTDTQYF.

This clonotype has ten or more counts. The genes are TRBV6-1 and TRBJ2-7; 9 bases are a match to TRBD2. With 2 bases clipped from V and 2 bases from J, the junction kept 7 bases outside the gene matches. Germline values: CDR1 MNHNS, CDR2 SASEGT. This CDR3 is built from 16 residues. CDR3 sequence (DNA): TGTGCCAGCAGTGAAAATAGCGGGAGAGCCGCCTACGAGCAGTACTTC. Translating gives CASSENSGRAAYEQYF.

The sample holds many counts of this clonotype. The rearrangement uses TRBV19 and TRBJ1-1, with D unresolved. V lost 7 bases and J 5 bases, leaving 14 bases between the germline ends. CDR1 and CDR2 from the germline V gene are LNHDA and SQIVND (reference sequence). The CDR3 is made up of 13 amino acids. The CDR3 reads CASIKDLGTEAFF. CDR3 bases: TGTGCCAGTATTAAAGACTTGGGGACTGAAGCTTTCTTT. The full variable domain, completed using reference TRBV19 and TRBJ1-1, is DGGITQSPKYLFRKEGQNVTLSCEQNLNHDAMYWYRQDPGQGLRLIYYSQIVNDFQKGDIAEGYSVSREKKESFPLTVTSAQKNPTAFYLCASIKDLGTEAFFGQGTRLTVV.

The chain recombines TRBV6-1 with TRBJ1-1; TRBD1 is a possible D gene (5 bases). CDR3 size: 13 residues. The V end lost 8 bases, the J end lost 2 bases, and 12 bases lay between the germline ends. CDR1 is MNHNS, CDR2 SASEGT, per germline. The CDR3: CASGRTPNTEAFF. In DNA, the CDR3 is TGTGCCAGCGGACGGACACCTAACACTGAAGCTTTCTTT.

V is TRBV19 and J is TRBJ1-5; TRBD1 is a possible D gene (5 bases). CDR1 LNHDA and CDR2 SQIVND come from the germline V gene (reference sequence). The CDR3 is 15 residues long. Trimming removed 3 bases from V and 0 bases from J, with 9 bases in between. The CDR3 here is CASSISGGSNQPQHF. The CDR3 bases are TGTGCCAGTAGTATCTCCGGGGGTAGCAATCAGCCCCAGCATTTT.

This clonotype appeared many times. In nucleotides, the CDR3 is TGTGCCAGCACCAAACAGCTAGGAAACACTGAAGCTTTCTTT. Protein product: CASTKQLGNTEAFF. The V gene is TRBV6-1, the J gene TRBJ1-1, with no clear D. The CDR3 sequence is 14 residues long. The V end was cut by 7 bases, the J end by 2 bases, with 14 bases between. Germline V gene data show CDR1 as MNHNS and CDR2 as SASEGT.

This clonotype was seen many times. The rearrangement links TRBV10-3 to TRBJ2-1; 8 positions agree with TRBD2. V shed 10 bases and J 2 bases; nucleotides not matched to a gene: 10. Germline CDR1 ENHRY, CDR2 SYGVKD. The CDR3 has 15 residues. The DNA of the CDR3 is TGTGCCACTTCGGCAGCGGGAGTCGCCTACAATGAGCAGTTCTTC. Translated, it gives CATSAAGVAYNEQFF.

Notes on this clonotype: Just one base apart from a much larger clone, this may be a read error. The J gene is TRBJ2-7, the V gene TRBV29-1, with 7 bases fitting TRBD2. Germline trimming cut 4 bases from V and 6 bases from J; bases unmatched to any gene: 3. CDR1 is SQVTM, CDR2 ANQGSEA, per germline. CDR3 length: 11 residues. The CDR3 sequence is CSVVTSSEQYF. CDR3 nucleotide sequence: TGCAGCGTTGTGACTAGCTCCGAGCAGTACTTC.

At least ten counts were recorded for this clonotype. The rearrangement links TRBV6-2 or TRBV6-3 to TRBJ2-7, with 10 bases fitting TRBD2. The CDR3 length is 16 residues. Germline V gene lookup returns CDR1 MNHEY and CDR2 SVGEGT. Unmatched junction bases numbered 4, after V lost 0 bases and J lost 2 bases. DNA of the CDR3: TGTGCCAGCAGTTACTCACCTAGCGGGGGACCCTACGAGCAGTACTTC. It is translated as CASSYSPSGGPYEQYF.

This rearrangement joins TRBV4-3 to TRBJ2-1; 9 bases fit TRBD2. Germline CDR1 is LGHNA and CDR2 is YSLEER. V lost 1 base and J lost 6; bases outside the gene matches: 4. The CDR3 covers 15 residues. This chain's CDR3 is CASSQGLAEGNEQFF. As DNA, the CDR3 is TGCGCCAGCAGCCAAGGACTAGCGGAGGGCAATGAGCAGTTCTTC.

This clonotype was observed at least ten times. This chain links TRBV10-3 with TRBJ1-1, with 7 bases fitting TRBD1. The junction had 5 bases not matched to a gene; V was cut back by 10 bases and J by 3 bases. The CDR3 is 12 amino acids. The germline V gene encodes CDR1 ENHRY and CDR2 SYGVKD. DNA of the CDR3: TGTGCCACAGGACAGGTGTACACTGAAGCTTTCTTT. It yields the protein CATGQVYTEAFF.

This clonotype was seen a handful of times. The chain couples TRBV7-2 to TRBJ2-7; perhaps D is TRBD1 or TRBD2 (6 bases each). Trimming shortened V by 5 bases and J by 6 bases, and 20 bases separated the two germline ends. The CDR3 spans 15 residues. Germline V gene lookup returns CDR1 SGHTA and CDR2 FQGNSA. CDR3 coding DNA: TGTGCCAGCAGCCGCCGGGTGGGGGGCGTATCCGAGCAGTACTTC. Its translation: CASSRRVGGVSEQYF.

This clonotype was counted at least ten times. This chain joins TRBV12-3 or TRBV12-4 and TRBJ1-5; perhaps TRBD1 as D (5 bases). V lost 3 bases and J lost 3, with 12 bases in between. There are 15 residues in the CDR3. CDR3 loop: CASSFSRDPNQPQHF. The CDR3 nucleotides are TGTGCCAGCAGTTTCTCCCGGGACCCCAATCAGCCCCAGCATTTT.